The 20 T cell receptor beta chains below were found in one sample sequenced in a study of Graves' ophthalmopathy and Graves' hyperthyroidism (dated by TCRdb to between 2017 and 2018). Reads for this sample came from an Illumina HiSeq 2000. For repertoire sequencing, the TCR beta CDR3 regions were amplified from RNA transcripts. HTBI primers and the Qiagen OneStep RT-PCR kit were used in a first-round RT-PCR, which was followed by a second-round multiplex PCR, size selection and purification. Using fastp at Q25 and MiXCR, TCRdb reprocessed the public reads and kept productive beta chains. Every distinct CDR3 protein forms one entry, paired with its most common genes and DNA. This sample gives more than 300,000 distinct CDR3 sequences in total; 15% of them show up just once. Roughly 7% of the sample is in the top ten clones. The sequencing sample was made of peripheral blood. Every receptor here comes from a woman aged 18-29 years with stable Graves' hyperthyroidism. Donor details come from another sample of the same person, matched by shared clones.

This rearrangement joins TRBV4-1 to TRBJ2-5; 8 nucleotides agree with TRBD2. Trimming took 1 base from V and 5 from J; bases not matched to a gene: 3. Germline CDR1 MGHRA, CDR2 YSYEKL. The CDR3 is made up of 14 amino acids. DNA of the CDR3: TGCGCCAGCAGCCAAGGGACTAGCTGGGAGACCCAGTACTTC. It specifies CASSQGTSWETQYF.

This clonotype was seen repeatedly, ten times or more. The chain uses TRBV9 and TRBJ2-7; D not certain. The CDR3 is 14 amino acids. V lost 0 bases, J lost 2 bases, and 9 bases lay in between. Per germline, CDR1 SGDLS and CDR2 YYNGEE. The chain's CDR3 is CASSVAPDAYEQYF. CDR3 sequence (DNA): TGTGCCAGCAGCGTAGCCCCTGACGCCTACGAGCAGTACTTC. The variable domain in full, completed from reference TRBV9 and TRBJ2-7, reads DSGVTQTPKHLITATGQRVTLRCSPRSGDLSVYWYQQSLDQGLQFLIQYYNGEERAKGNILERFSAQQFPDLHSELNLSSLELGDSALYFCASSVAPDAYEQYFGPGTRLTVT.

The chain recombines TRBV11-1 with TRBJ2-6; D is possibly TRBD2 (5 bases). V was trimmed by 4 bases and J by 5 bases, leaving 24 bases between them. The germline gives CDR1 SGHAT, CDR2 FQDESV (reference sequence). The CDR3 runs to 19 residues. CDR3 bases: TGTGCCAGCAGCTCCACCCTGAGGGTCACAAGGGAATGGGCCAACGTCCTGACTTTC. As protein: CASSSTLRVTREWANVLTF.

This clonotype was detected only a few times. V and J are TRBV27 and TRBJ1-6; unclear D gene. Trimming stripped 0 bases from V and 11 bases from J, with 8 bases between. CDR3 length: 13 residues. The germline V gene has CDR1 MNHEY and CDR2 SMNVEV (reference sequence). CDR3 protein: CASSLSSEAPLHF. The CDR3 nucleotides are TGTGCCAGCAGTTTATCGTCGGAGGCACCCCTCCACTTT.

This clonotype was seen at least ten times. V is TRBV20-1 and J is TRBJ1-6, with a tentative D call TRBD1 (5 bases). The CDR3 runs to 15 residues. V was pared by 2 bases and J by 8 bases, with 16 bases between. Germline CDR1 DFQATT, CDR2 SNEGSKA (reference sequence). The CDR3 sequence is CSARFPGTVHSPLHF. Here the CDR3 DNA reads TGCAGTGCTAGATTCCCTGGGACCGTGCATTCACCCCTCCACTTT.

Many counts were recorded for this clonotype. This sequence joins TRBV20-1 and TRBJ2-7; 9 bases fit TRBD1. The V segment lost 2 bases and the J segment 2 bases; nucleotides outside the gene matches: 13. Per germline, CDR1 DFQATT and CDR2 SNEGSKA (reference sequence). The CDR3 has 17 amino acids. CDR3 DNA sequence: TGCAGTGCTAGACCGTCCTTAGGGACAGGGATCCCCTACGAGCAGTACTTC. Its translation is CSARPSLGTGIPYEQYF.

Note on this clonotype: A much larger clone lies a single base off, so this may be a read error. The genes are TRBV27 and TRBJ1-2, with D uncertain. CDR1 and CDR2 from the germline V gene are MNHEY and SMNVEV (reference sequence). The CDR3 loop spans 15 amino acids. V was pared by 2 bases and J by 4 bases, with 14 bases between. CDR3 loop: CASSLPVGRPYGYTF. DNA of the CDR3: TGTGCCAGCAGTTTACCCGTTGGAAGACCCTATGGCTACACCTTC.

This clonotype has at least ten counts. This sequence joins TRBV6-1 and TRBJ1-5, with D possibly TRBD1 on 6 matching bases. This CDR3 is 13 amino acids long. Germline assignment: CDR1 MNHNS and CDR2 SASEGT. V was cut by 6 bases and J by 4 bases, with 10 bases left in between. CDR3 residues: CASREGGNQPQHF. CDR3 coding DNA: TGTGCCAGCAGGGAGGGGGGGAATCAGCCCCAGCATTTT.

V and J are TRBV9 and TRBJ1-1; 10 nucleotides line up with TRBD1. CDR1 and CDR2 (germline): SGDLS, YYNGEE. CDR3 length: 15 residues. V lost 4 bases, J lost 6 bases, and 9 bases stayed unmatched. The CDR3, as DNA: TGTGCCAGCAGCCCTTGGGACAGGGGAGGGTCTGAAGCTTTCTTT. Translation gives CASSPWDRGGSEAFF.

The chain employs TRBV6-4 and TRBJ1-6, with TRBD1 identical over 7 bases. The CDR3 loop spans 14 amino acids. The junction had 5 bases not matched to a gene; V was cut back by 5 bases and J by 7 bases. The germline V gene has CDR1 MRHNA and CDR2 SNTAGT. CDR3 loop: CASSHQTGNSPLHF. CDR3 bases: TGTGCCAGCAGTCACCAGACAGGGAATTCACCCCTCCACTTT.

This clonotype was observed many times. The DNA for the CDR3 is TGTGCCAGCAGTTTGGGGACACCCCTAAGCTACGAGCAGTACTTC. Its protein product is CASSLGTPLSYEQYF. V is TRBV12-3 or TRBV12-4 and J is TRBJ2-7; D might be TRBD1 (6 bases). The CDR3 length is 15 residues. Between the trimmed V and J ends, which lost 3 bases and 3 bases, there was a span of 15 bases.

This clonotype occurred many times. The chain links TRBV12-3 or TRBV12-4 to TRBJ1-1; possible D gene TRBD1, 5 bases. Trimming removed 2 bases from V and 11 bases from J, with 9 bases in between. The length of the CDR3 is 11 residues. Written as DNA, the CDR3 is TGTGCCAGCAGTTTATGGGGGAAGGCTTTCTTT. This codes for CASSLWGKAFF.

This clonotype has ten or more counts. V usage is TRBV12-3 or TRBV12-4 and J usage is TRBJ2-5, with D perhaps matching TRBD2 (5 bases). Trimming took 2 bases from V and 10 from J, leaving 8 bases between them. This CDR3 comprises 11 residues. CDR3 sequence reads: CASSLLGDQYF. The CDR3 DNA reads TGTGCCAGCAGTTTACTCGGGGACCAGTACTTC.

This clonotype was counted ten times or more. The junction departs from germline at one end; a sequencing error may be responsible. This chain joins TRBV12-3 or TRBV12-4 and TRBJ1-2; TRBD1 matches at 9 bases. This CDR3 is built from 14 residues. As DNA, the CDR3 is TGCGCCAGCAGAAATGACAGGGGGAACTATGGCTACACCTTC. Protein: CASRNDRGNYGYTF.

This clonotype was seen many times. V gene TRBV2 combines with J gene TRBJ2-7; D gene unclear. Germline V gene data show CDR1 as SNHLY and CDR2 as FYNNEI. This CDR3 has 16 amino acids. V was cut by 0 bases and J by 3 bases, with 15 bases left in between. The CDR3 coding sequence is TGTGCCAGCAGTGAAGCGCTTGGGCTAGTAAACTACGAGCAGTACTTC. Its translation: CASSEALGLVNYEQYF.

This clonotype was observed at least ten times. The chain uses TRBV20-1 and TRBJ1-1; D possibly corresponds to TRBD1 (6 bases). The germline V gene encodes CDR1 DFQATT and CDR2 SNEGSKA (reference sequence). The CDR3 spans 13 residues. With 0 bases removed from V and 10 bases from J, the gap between germline ends came to 15 bases. The CDR3 sequence is CSARDGQSGLAFF. The CDR3 DNA sequence: TGCAGTGCTAGAGATGGACAGTCTGGACTAGCTTTCTTT.

This clonotype was counted many times. This chain connects TRBV6-2 or TRBV6-3 to TRBJ1-2; 9 bases fit TRBD1. The CDR3 extends over 15 amino acids. The V segment lost 10 bases and the J segment 7 bases; nucleotides outside the gene matches: 16. Germline assignment: CDR1 MNHEY and CDR2 SVGEGT. CDR3 nucleotides: TGTGCCACAAAGAGGGACAGGGTGTTTACTGGTGGCTACACCTTC. As protein: CATKRDRVFTGGYTF.

The chain joins TRBV4-2 to TRBJ2-4; D is perhaps TRBD1 (6 bases). Germline CDR1 reads LGHNA; CDR2 reads YNFKEQ. The CDR3 runs to 16 residues. The V end lost 2 bases, the J end lost 0 bases, and 11 bases lay between the germline ends. The CDR3 coding sequence is TGTGCCAGCAGCCAAACGGGCAGGGGAGCCAAAAACATTCAGTACTTC. Its protein product is CASSQTGRGAKNIQYF.

This clonotype was seen ten or more times. The chain links TRBV28 to TRBJ2-6; a weak D match, TRBD1 (6 bases). Per germline, CDR1 MDHEN and CDR2 SYDVKM. V was shortened by 4 bases and J by 2 bases, with 12 bases between the two germline ends. The CDR3 length is 16 residues. In nucleotides, the CDR3 is TGTGCCAGCAGTTCCCCCAGGACAGCTGGGGCCAACGTCCTGACTTTC. Its protein is CASSSPRTAGANVLTF. Full variable domain (rest looked up from reference TRBV28 and TRBJ2-6): DVKVTQSSRYLVKRTGEKVFLECVQDMDHENMFWYRQDPGLGLRLIYFSYDVKMKEKGDIPEGYSVSREKKERFSLILESASTNQTSMYLCASSSPRTAGANVLTFGAGSRLTVL.

This clonotype was detected many times. This chain joins TRBV12-3 or TRBV12-4 and TRBJ2-7, with 8 nucleotides matching TRBD1. CDR3 length equals 14 residues. J was trimmed by 1 base and V by 5 bases; bases with no gene match: 4. The CDR3 here is CASSPRTGSYEQYF. The CDR3, as DNA: TGTGCCAGCAGTCCCCGGACAGGGTCCTACGAGCAGTACTTC.